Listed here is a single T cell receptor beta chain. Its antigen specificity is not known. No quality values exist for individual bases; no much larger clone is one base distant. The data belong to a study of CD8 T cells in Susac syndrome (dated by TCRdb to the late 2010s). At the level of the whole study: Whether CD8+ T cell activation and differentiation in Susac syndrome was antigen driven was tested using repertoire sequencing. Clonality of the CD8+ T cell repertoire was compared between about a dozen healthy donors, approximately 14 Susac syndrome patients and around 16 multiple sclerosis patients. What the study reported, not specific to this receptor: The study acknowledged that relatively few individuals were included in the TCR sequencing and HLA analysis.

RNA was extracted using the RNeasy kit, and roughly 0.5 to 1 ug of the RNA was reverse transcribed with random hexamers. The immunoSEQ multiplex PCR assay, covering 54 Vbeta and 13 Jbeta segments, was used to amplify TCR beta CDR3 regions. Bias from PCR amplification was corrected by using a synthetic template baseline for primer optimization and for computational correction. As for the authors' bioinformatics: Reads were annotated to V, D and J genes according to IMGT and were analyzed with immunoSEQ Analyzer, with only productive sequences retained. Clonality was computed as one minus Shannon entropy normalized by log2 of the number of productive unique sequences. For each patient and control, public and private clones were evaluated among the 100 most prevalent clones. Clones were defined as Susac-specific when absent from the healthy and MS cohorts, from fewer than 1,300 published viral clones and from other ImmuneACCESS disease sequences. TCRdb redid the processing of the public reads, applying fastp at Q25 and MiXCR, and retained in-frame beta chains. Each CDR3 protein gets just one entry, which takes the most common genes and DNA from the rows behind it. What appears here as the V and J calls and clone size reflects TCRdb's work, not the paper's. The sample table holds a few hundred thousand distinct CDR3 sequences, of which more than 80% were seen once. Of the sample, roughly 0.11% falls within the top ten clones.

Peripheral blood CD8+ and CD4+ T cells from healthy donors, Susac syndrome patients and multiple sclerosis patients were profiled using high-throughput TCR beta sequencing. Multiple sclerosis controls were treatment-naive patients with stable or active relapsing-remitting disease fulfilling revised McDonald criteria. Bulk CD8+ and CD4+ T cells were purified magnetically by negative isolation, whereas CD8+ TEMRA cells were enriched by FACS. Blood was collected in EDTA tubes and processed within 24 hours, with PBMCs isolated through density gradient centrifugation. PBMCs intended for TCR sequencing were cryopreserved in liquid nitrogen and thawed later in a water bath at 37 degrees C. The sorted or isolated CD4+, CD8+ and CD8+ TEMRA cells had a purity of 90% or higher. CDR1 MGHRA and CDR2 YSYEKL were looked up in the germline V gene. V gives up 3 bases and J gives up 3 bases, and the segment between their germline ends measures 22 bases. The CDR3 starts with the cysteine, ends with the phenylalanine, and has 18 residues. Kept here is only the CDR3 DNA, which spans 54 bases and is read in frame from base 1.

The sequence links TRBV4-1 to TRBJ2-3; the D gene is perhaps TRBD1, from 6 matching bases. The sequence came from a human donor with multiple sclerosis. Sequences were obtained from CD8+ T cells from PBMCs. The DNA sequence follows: TGCGCCAGCAGCCATTACGCAACCGGGACAATGGCGACAGATACGCAGTATTTT. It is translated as CASSHYATGTMATDTQYF.